A single TCR beta chain is shown here with its context. Its antigen remains undetermined. No much larger clone is present one base from it, and per-base qualities are unavailable. The data were obtained in a study of human T cells and chemical hapten exposure (dated by TCRdb to the early 2020s). About the investigation overall: For sensitization, 2% DPC in acetone was applied to a roughly 2 cm by roughly 2 cm area of upper inner arm skin. Throughout the study period of roughly 24 weeks, patients also received therapeutic DPC doses to the scalp every week. Patch testing was performed on the upper back with Finn chambers containing 0.01% DPC, and the patch tests were scored after 6 days according to International Contact Dermatitis Research Group standards. The mostly female patient cohort included alopecia areata with under or over 50% scalp involvement, alopecia totalis and alopecia universalis. The libraries were sequenced as a pool, and the TCR yield per sample differed mostly because of small variations in library volumes within the pool. This study followed changes in the peripheral blood TCR repertoire in vivo during primary and secondary sensitization of alopecia patients to the hapten diphenylcyclopropenone (DPC). Patient blood was sampled pre-sensitization (week 0) and at 2, 6 and about 24 weeks after DPC sensitization. About 27 alopecia patients gave blood for TCR sequencing at one to four time points (pre-sensitization, 2, 6 and 24 weeks).

What the authors observed across the whole study: A positive correlation was found between the number of PT1 expanded TCRs and patch test score, with significance reached at thresholds 8, 16 and 32 but not 4. Alopecia, a presumed autoimmune disease, was present in all patients, so the immune response of the patients might differ from that of healthy individuals. After repeated subsampling, the strength of the expansion versus patch-test correlation and the threshold at which it became significant changed. DPC sensitization did not change the number of TCRs with a frequency above 1 in 1000, and there was no evidence of changes in global repertoire structure. Significantly more large CDR3 similarity clusters were formed by expanded TCRs than by pre-sensitization or healthy control sets, consistent with antigen-driven responses.

The time point label of this sample denotes: patch test 3, about 24 weeks after DPC sensitization. Reading the label with the study, this specimen's treatment or condition is: therapeutic diphenylcyclopropenone sensitization with weekly scalp DPC. Blood at each patch-test visit was drawn before the patch test was applied. Patients were eligible if aged 18 to 70, diagnosed with alopecia and judged suitable for DPC therapy, and pregnant patients were excluded. Total RNA was extracted from unfractionated whole blood collected in Tempus Blood RNA tubes. The library was generated by RACE. These reads were obtained on a NextSeq 500. Library preparation attached unique molecular identifiers to individual cDNA molecules for quantitative, reproducible TCR counting. Both TCR alpha and TCR beta chains were sequenced from each blood RNA sample. From the authors' description of their analysis: Samples had a median of about 90,000 TCRs, with a range from roughly 23,224 to 750,000. V, J and CDR3 annotation of the TCR reads was performed with the Decombinator software suite. For PS versus PT1 abundance plots, all samples were subsampled to the same number of TCRs (28,000). TCRs were defined as expanded if absent before sensitization and observed at least eight times at the 2-week time point. The public reads were reanalyzed by TCRdb: fastp trimming at Q25, MiXCR alignment, in-frame beta chains only. Every distinct CDR3 protein forms one entry, paired with its most common genes and DNA. TCRdb's processing, not the authors' own work, is the source of the V and J calls. This sample lists more than 95,000 distinct CDR3 sequences; approximately 36% were detected once. Jointly, the top ten make up 2.5% to 3% of the sample.

Trimming leaves V shorter by 1 base and J shorter by 5 bases, with the junction holding 6 bases beyond the gene matches. In the germline V gene, CDR1 corresponds to SGHRS and CDR2 to YFSETQ. The CDR3, cysteine through phenylalanine, is 16 amino acids long. CDR3 DNA is the only sequence kept; it has 48 bases, read in frame from the first base. The sample here was whole blood, taken in connection with sensitization to the hapten diphenylcyclopropenone (DPC). The chain is made from TRBV5-1 and TRBJ1-4; 9 middle bases align to TRBD1. The source is a man aged 40-55 years with alopecia areata. Some clones in this sample may be carry-over from other donors' samples. The DNA is TGCGCCAGCAGCTTGAGCCTACAGGGGGCCAATGAAAAACTGTTTTTT. The resulting protein is CASSLSLQGANEKLFF.